This entry lists 31 T cell receptor beta chains sequenced from one sample in a study of cytomegalovirus exposure and HLA in healthy donors. The primer mix had 60 Vbeta and 13 Jbeta primers. Here immunoSEQ multiplex PCR was the method, and the copy in TCRdb shows in-frame clones only, minus some. This table has roughly 67,000 clones, about 82% appearing once. The sample consisted of PBMCs. The receptors come from a woman in her thirties in good health and CMV-seronegative.

The chain recombines TRBV10-2 with TRBJ2-2; 10 bases agree with TRBD2. The CDR3 totals 14 residues. Germline V gene data show CDR1 as WSHSY and CDR2 as SAAADI. V lost 11 bases and J lost 0; bases outside the gene matches: 3. The CDR3 protein is CAVLAGANTGELFF. The CDR3 region has the DNA TGCGCCGTCCTAGCGGGGGCGAACACCGGGGAGCTGTTTTTT.

V usage is TRBV27 and J usage is TRBJ1-2; D perhaps matches TRBD1 (6 bases). The germline V gene encodes CDR1 MNHEY and CDR2 SMNVEV (reference sequence). The V end was cut by 3 bases, the J end by 3 bases, with 11 bases between. The CDR3 runs to 14 residues. As DNA, the CDR3 is TGTGCCAGCAGTTTGGACAGCCGTCACTATGGCTACACCTTC. The encoded protein is CASSLDSRHYGYTF.

The chain employs TRBV6-1 and TRBJ1-4, with 8 bases matching TRBD1. With V trimmed by 6 bases and J by 2 bases, 5 bases remained unmatched. Germline CDR1 reads MNHNS; CDR2 reads SASEGT. The CDR3 is 15 amino acids. CDR3 DNA: TGTGCCAGCAGCCCTTGGACAGGGACTAATGAAAAACTGTTTTTT. This sequence encodes CASSPWTGTNEKLFF.

CDR3 in amino acids: CASSLVQGRYEQYF. CDR3 DNA sequence: TGTGCCAGCAGCTTAGTGCAGGGTCGCTACGAGCAGTACTTC. V is TRBV11-2 and J is TRBJ2-7, with D possibly matching TRBD1 (5 bases). Germline loops: CDR1 SGHAT, CDR2 FQNNGV. With 1 base removed from V and 3 bases from J, the gap between germline ends came to 10 bases. The CDR3 contains 14 residues.

This chain uses TRBV5-6 with TRBJ2-3; 7 bases are shared with TRBD1. CDR1 is SGHDT, CDR2 YYEEEE, per germline. CDR3 length equals 16 residues. Trimming cost V 4 bases and J 0 bases; bases outside gene matches: 8. This chain's CDR3 is CASSSTGAISTDTQYF. In nucleotides, the CDR3 is TGTGCCAGCAGCAGTACAGGGGCGATTAGCACAGATACGCAGTATTTT.

V usage is TRBV30 and J usage is TRBJ1-1; D unclear. CDR1 is GTSNPN and CDR2 is SVGIG in the germline V gene (reference sequence). The CDR3 contains 12 residues. V lost 2 bases and J 1 base, leaving 5 bases between the germline ends. The CDR3 loop reads CAWSSGNTEAFF. The CDR3 coding sequence is TGTGCCTGGAGTAGCGGGAACACTGAAGCTTTCTTT. Drawing the rest from reference TRBV30 and TRBJ1-1, the complete variable domain is SQTIHQWPATLVQPVGSPLSLECTVEGTSNPNLYWYRQAAGRGLQLLFYSVGIGQISSEVPQNLSASRPQDRQFILSSKKLLLSDSGFYLCAWSSGNTEAFFGQGTRLTVV.

J is TRBJ1-3 and V is TRBV19; 10 bases agree with TRBD1. The junction had 5 bases not matched to a gene; V was cut back by 4 bases and J by 5 bases. This CDR3 has 15 residues. CDR1 and CDR2 from the germline V gene are LNHDA and SQIVND (reference sequence). The CDR3 DNA is TGTGCCAGTAGTAGGGACAGGGGAACGAGAAACACCATATATTTT. Translation: CASSRDRGTRNTIYF. The full variable domain, in which reference TRBV19 and TRBJ1-3 provide the parts outside the CDR3, is DGGITQSPKYLFRKEGQNVTLSCEQNLNHDAMYWYRQDPGQGLRLIYYSQIVNDFQKGDIAEGYSVSREKKESFPLTVTSAQKNPTAFYLCASSRDRGTRNTIYFGEGSWLTVV.

This sequence joins TRBV9 and TRBJ2-5; TRBD1 might be the D (6 bases). The germline V gene encodes CDR1 SGDLS and CDR2 YYNGEE. CDR3 length: 14 residues. Trimming cost V 4 bases and J 2 bases, with 12 bases left between them. CDR3 coding DNA: TGTGCCAGCAGCCCGGGACAAATACAAGAGACCCAGTACTTC. Protein sequence: CASSPGQIQETQYF.

J is TRBJ2-7 and V is TRBV19; 8 bases align to TRBD2. The CDR3 is 14 residues long. V shed 5 bases, J shed 3 bases, and the junction held 6 bases outside the gene matches. Germline values: CDR1 LNHDA, CDR2 SQIVND (reference sequence). The CDR3 protein is CASSQAGEIYEQYF. The CDR3 DNA sequence: TGTGCCAGTAGTCAAGCGGGGGAGATCTACGAGCAGTACTTC. Full variable domain (outside the CDR3, taken from reference TRBV19 and TRBJ2-7): DGGITQSPKYLFRKEGQNVTLSCEQNLNHDAMYWYRQDPGQGLRLIYYSQIVNDFQKGDIAEGYSVSREKKESFPLTVTSAQKNPTAFYLCASSQAGEIYEQYFGPGTRLTVT.

The genes are TRBV5-1 and TRBJ2-1; no reliable D call. Germline V CDR1 and CDR2: SGHRS, YFSETQ. V was clipped by 1 base and J by 7 bases, with 6 bases between them. The length of the CDR3 is 12 residues. The CDR3 DNA reads TGCGCCAGCAGCTTGTCGACAAATGAGCAGTTCTTC. Protein product: CASSLSTNEQFF.

The chain uses TRBV28 and TRBJ1-5, with D possibly being TRBD1 (6 bases). The germline CDR1 and CDR2 sequences are MDHEN and SYDVKM. This CDR3 region has 14 residues. The V gene lost 4 bases and the J gene lost 8 bases, with 15 bases spanning the gap. This CDR3 reads CASSSIQGEEPQHF. The CDR3 nucleotides are TGTGCCAGCAGTTCCATACAGGGTGAGGAGCCCCAGCATTTT.

Note on this clone: At one end the junction does not follow the germline gene, possibly because of a read error. The V call is TRBV7-8, the J call TRBJ2-7, with 7 positions matching TRBD1. Germline V CDR1 and CDR2: SGHVS, FQNEAQ. This CDR3 comprises 16 residues. In DNA form, the CDR3 reads TGTGCCAGCAGCTCCCGACAGGGCTTGGGTCCCTACGAGCAGCACTTC. Translation gives CASSSRQGLGPYEQHF.

The chain uses TRBV6-5 and TRBJ1-2; 9 positions match TRBD1. Germline V gene lookup returns CDR1 MNHEY and CDR2 SVGAGI. V lost 9 bases and J lost 4; bases outside the gene matches: 3. The CDR3 spans 12 residues. Here the CDR3 DNA reads TGTGCCAGTACAGGGGGCGGCTATGGCTACACCTTC. Its protein product is CASTGGGYGYTF.

The gene calls are TRBV11-3 and TRBJ1-5, with TRBD1 matching over 9 bases. The CDR3 spans 15 residues. The germline V gene has CDR1 SGHNT and CDR2 YENEEA. Unmatched junction bases numbered 4, after V lost 3 bases and J lost 4 bases. The CDR3 DNA is TGTGCCAGCAGCTTGGGGACAGGGTCAAATCAGCCCCAGCATTTT. It codes for CASSLGTGSNQPQHF.

The J gene is TRBJ2-7, the V gene TRBV5-1; TRBD1 is a possible D gene (6 bases). Germline-derived CDR1 and CDR2 are SGHRS and YFSETQ. There are 17 residues in the CDR3. V shed 4 bases and J shed 4 bases, with 24 bases lying between them. The CDR3 spells CASSDQPPGALAYEQYF. The CDR3 DNA follows: TGCGCCAGCAGCGACCAACCTCCAGGGGCTCTCGCTTACGAGCAGTACTTC. Using reference TRBV5-1 and TRBJ2-7 for the parts outside the CDR3, the full variable domain is KAGVTQTPRYLIKTRGQQVTLSCSPISGHRSVSWYQQTPGQGLQFLFEYFSETQRNKGNFPGRFSGRQFSNSRSEMNVSTLELGDSALYLCASSDQPPGALAYEQYFGPGTRLTVT.

DNA for the CDR3: TGTGCCAGCAGCCTCCGGGACAGGGCCCACGAGCAGTACTTC. This gives the protein CASSLRDRAHEQYF. The chain is built from TRBV7-6 and TRBJ2-7; 9 bases fit TRBD1. The CDR3 is 14 amino acids. The V and J ends lost 5 bases and 5 bases, in that order; junction bases with no gene match: 7. Germline V CDR1 and CDR2: SGHVS, FNYEAQ.

This sequence joins TRBV5-4 and TRBJ2-7; D is unresolved. The V and J ends lost 4 bases and 0 bases respectively, with 17 bases between them. From germline, CDR1 is SGHNT and CDR2 YYREEE (reference sequence). The CDR3 is 16 residues long. The CDR3 nucleotides are TGTGCCAGCAGCCCGCCCCAAACTACCCCCTCCTACGAGCAGTACTTC. This gives the protein CASSPPQTTPSYEQYF.

The chain has TRBV5-4 and TRBJ2-1, with 9 bases lining up with TRBD2. The J segment lost 4 bases and the V segment lost 9 bases, leaving 8 bases of the junction unmatched. CDR1 and CDR2 (germline): SGHNT, YYREEE (reference sequence). CDR3 length equals 14 residues. The CDR3 loop is CATIPGLAYNEQFF. The CDR3 bases are TGTGCCACCATCCCGGGACTAGCTTACAATGAGCAGTTCTTC.

This clone was seen more than once but under ten times. The rearrangement joins TRBV11-3 to TRBJ1-2, with 8 bases aligning to TRBD1. V shed 4 bases, J shed 0 bases, and the junction held 16 bases outside the gene matches. The V gene's germline CDR1 is SGHNT and CDR2 YENEEA. The CDR3 totals 19 residues. CDR3 bases: TGTGCCAGCAGCTCCAGAGGAAAGACAGGGGACTCAGCTAACTATGGCTACACCTTC. Residues: CASSSRGKTGDSANYGYTF.

This chain connects TRBV7-9 to TRBJ1-3; perhaps TRBD1 as D (6 bases). The germline V gene encodes CDR1 SEHNR and CDR2 FQNEAQ (reference sequence). This CDR3 is built from 16 residues. Trimming removed 4 bases from V and 0 bases from J, with 13 bases in between. In DNA, the CDR3 is TGTGCCAGCAGCTCGGACAGCAGTTTCTCTGGAAACACCATATATTTT. The encoded protein is CASSSDSSFSGNTIYF.

The rearrangement links TRBV7-2 to TRBJ1-6; TRBD1 matches 9 bases. Germline assignment: CDR1 SGHTA and CDR2 FQGNSA. The CDR3 totals 15 residues. V shed 0 bases, J shed 8 bases, and the junction held 2 bases outside the gene matches. The CDR3 loop is CASSLAGQGDSPLHF. In DNA, the CDR3 is TGTGCCAGCAGCTTAGCGGGACAGGGAGATTCACCCCTCCACTTT.

V is TRBV6-5 and J is TRBJ2-7, with 9 bases identical to TRBD1. J gave up 6 bases and V 2 bases, and 8 bases lay outside the gene matches. This CDR3 is built from 15 residues. CDR1 MNHEY and CDR2 SVGAGI come from the germline V gene. The DNA for the CDR3 is TGTGCCAGCAGTTACGAGGGACAGGGTTTTGTCGAGCAGTACTTC. This sequence encodes CASSYEGQGFVEQYF.

This clone has only one observation. The chain carries TRBV5-1 and TRBJ1-2, with a weak D call TRBD1 (5 bases). This CDR3 has 15 amino acids. V was cut by 4 bases and J by 3 bases, with 16 bases left in between. Germline values: CDR1 SGHRS, CDR2 YFSETQ. CDR3 DNA: TGCGCCAGCAGCCCTATAAGGAAGGGGTACTATGGCTACACCTTC. It yields the protein CASSPIRKGYYGYTF.

The chain couples TRBV2 to TRBJ2-3, with 7 positions matching TRBD2. The V gene's germline CDR1 is SNHLY and CDR2 FYNNEI. V was pared by 8 bases and J by 0 bases, with 8 bases of the junction left unmatched. The CDR3 loop spans 15 amino acids. The CDR3 here is CASLNEAGSTDTQYF. The CDR3 DNA is TGTGCCAGCCTAAATGAAGCGGGGAGCACAGATACGCAGTATTTT.

This CDR3 reads CASSIVVGYEQYF. The CDR3, as DNA: TGTGCCAGTAGTATTGTCGTCGGTTACGAGCAGTACTTC. The chain couples TRBV19 to TRBJ2-7; D gene uncertain. Trimming left V 3 bases short and J 4 bases short, with 10 bases between. This CDR3 is 13 amino acids long. The germline gives CDR1 LNHDA, CDR2 SQIVND (reference sequence). The full variable domain, with the rest looked up from reference TRBV19 and TRBJ2-7, is DGGITQSPKYLFRKEGQNVTLSCEQNLNHDAMYWYRQDPGQGLRLIYYSQIVNDFQKGDIAEGYSVSREKKESFPLTVTSAQKNPTAFYLCASSIVVGYEQYFGPGTRLTVT.

The rearrangement joins TRBV4-1 to TRBJ2-7; 8 nucleotides align to TRBD1. The J segment lost 3 bases and the V segment lost 2 bases, leaving 0 bases of the junction unmatched. The CDR3 sequence is 13 residues long. Germline CDR1 is MGHRA and CDR2 is YSYEKL. CDR3 in amino acids: CASSQTGGYEQYF. In nucleotides, the CDR3 is TGCGCCAGCAGCCAAACAGGGGGCTACGAGCAGTACTTC.

A few counts support this clone. The chain has TRBV11-2 and TRBJ1-6; possibly TRBD1 for D (5 bases). Between the trimmed V and J ends, which lost 4 bases and 5 bases, there was a span of 15 bases. CDR1 and CDR2 (germline): SGHAT, FQNNGV. This CDR3 has 16 amino acids. DNA for the CDR3: TGTGCCAGCAGCTCCGAAGGGGTGTGGAATAATTCACCCCTCCACTTT. As protein: CASSSEGVWNNSPLHF.

CDR3: CASSQDYRETQYF. Written as DNA, the CDR3 is TGCGCCAGCAGCCAGGATTACAGGGAGACCCAGTACTTC. V and J are TRBV4-3 and TRBJ2-5; TRBD1 is a possible D gene (5 bases). Trimming took 3 bases from V and 5 from J, leaving 10 bases between them. The CDR3 totals 13 residues. The germline CDR1 and CDR2 sequences are LGHNA and YSLEER.

This clone was observed a single time. V gene TRBV7-2 combines with J gene TRBJ1-3, with 8 bases identical to TRBD1. This CDR3 spans 15 amino acids. V was pared by 5 bases and J by 2 bases, with 5 bases of the junction left unmatched. Germline CDR1 is SGHTA and CDR2 is FQGNSA. In nucleotides, the CDR3 is TGTGCCAGCAGCGTGTGGACAGGGACTGGAAACACCATATATTTT. Protein product: CASSVWTGTGNTIYF.

This clone appeared a single time. The chain uses TRBV6-1 and TRBJ2-5, with 11 bases aligning to TRBD1. Germline CDR1 MNHNS, CDR2 SASEGT. The CDR3 contains 16 residues. Trimming cost V 2 bases and J 4 bases; bases outside gene matches: 6. CDR3 in amino acids: CASSELEGQGGETQYF. In DNA form, the CDR3 reads TGTGCCAGCAGTGAACTCGAGGGACAGGGGGGAGAGACCCAGTACTTC.

The chain recombines TRBV18 with TRBJ2-2; D is unclear. V was shortened by 2 bases and J by 3 bases, with 7 bases between the two germline ends. Germline CDR1 is KGHSH and CDR2 is LQKENI. CDR3 length equals 14 residues. The chain's CDR3 is CASSPSGYTGELFF. CDR3 coding DNA: TGTGCCAGCTCACCATCCGGGTACACCGGGGAGCTGTTTTTT.